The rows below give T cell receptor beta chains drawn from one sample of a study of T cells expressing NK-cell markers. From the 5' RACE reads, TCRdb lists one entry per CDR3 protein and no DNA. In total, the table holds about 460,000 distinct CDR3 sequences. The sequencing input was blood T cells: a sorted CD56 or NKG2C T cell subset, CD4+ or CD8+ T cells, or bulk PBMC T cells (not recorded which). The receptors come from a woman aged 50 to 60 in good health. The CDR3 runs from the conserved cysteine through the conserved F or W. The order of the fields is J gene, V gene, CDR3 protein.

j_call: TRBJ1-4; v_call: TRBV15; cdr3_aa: CATSRSGTVNEKLFF
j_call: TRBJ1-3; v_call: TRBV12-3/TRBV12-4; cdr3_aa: CASSFALEPPGNTIYF
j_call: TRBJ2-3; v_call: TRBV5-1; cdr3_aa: CASTAAVTDTQYF
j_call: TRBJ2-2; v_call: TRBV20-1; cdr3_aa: CSASRYRVGGELFF
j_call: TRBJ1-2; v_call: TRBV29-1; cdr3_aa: CSVADRLTGYTF
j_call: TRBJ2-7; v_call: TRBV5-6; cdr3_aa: CASSLGTGSRLAYEQYF
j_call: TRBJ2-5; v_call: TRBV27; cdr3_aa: CASRPLAGDETQYF
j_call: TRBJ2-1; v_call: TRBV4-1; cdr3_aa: CASKGTGLHEQFF
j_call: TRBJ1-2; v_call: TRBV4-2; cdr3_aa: CASSQRDTLNYGYTF
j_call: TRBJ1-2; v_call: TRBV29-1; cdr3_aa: CSVLPDSRPVYGYTF
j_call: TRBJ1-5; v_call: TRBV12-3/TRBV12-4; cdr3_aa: CASRGQASINQPQHF
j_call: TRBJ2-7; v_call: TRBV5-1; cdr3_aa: CASSLLSGRYEQYF
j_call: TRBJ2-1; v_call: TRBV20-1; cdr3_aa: CSARAYLAGGSYNEQFF
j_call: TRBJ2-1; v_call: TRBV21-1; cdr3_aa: CASSKVSYNEQFF
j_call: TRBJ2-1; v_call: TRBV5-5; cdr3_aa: CASSLVAGAFNEQFF
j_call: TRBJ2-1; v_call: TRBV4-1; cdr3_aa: CASSQPDRGGRGEQFF
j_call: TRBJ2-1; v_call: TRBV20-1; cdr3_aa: CSAVGQGDLQFF
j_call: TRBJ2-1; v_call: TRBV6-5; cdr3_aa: CASSDDGTGHNEQFF
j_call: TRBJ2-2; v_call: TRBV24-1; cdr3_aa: CATSDSVGELFF
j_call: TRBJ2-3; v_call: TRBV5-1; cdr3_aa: CASSRTFRLEADTQYF
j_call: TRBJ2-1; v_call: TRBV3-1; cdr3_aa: CASSAVWGNEQFF
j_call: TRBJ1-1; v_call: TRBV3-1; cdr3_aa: CASSQDPQGLGAFF
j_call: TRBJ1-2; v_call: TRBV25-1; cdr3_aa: CASSEFGSFYGYTF
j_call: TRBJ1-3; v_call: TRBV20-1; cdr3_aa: CSATQGATGNTIYF
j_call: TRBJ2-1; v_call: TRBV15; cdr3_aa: CATSRDHDLFF
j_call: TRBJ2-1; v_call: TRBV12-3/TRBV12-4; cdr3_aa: CASSPRGLEVRNEQFF
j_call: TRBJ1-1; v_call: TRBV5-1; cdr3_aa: CASSLELTKNTEAFF
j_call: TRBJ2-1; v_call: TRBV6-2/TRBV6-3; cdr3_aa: CASSGSGFPNEQFF
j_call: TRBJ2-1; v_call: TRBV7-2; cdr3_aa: CASSFGRDTEQFF
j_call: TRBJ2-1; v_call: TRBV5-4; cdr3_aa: CASSPTSGRIYEQFF